The next 8 T cell receptor beta chains were all read from a single sample in a study of vaccination and CD4 T cells after COVID-19. These receptors' targets are unknown. The treatment here: roughly 11-day PBMC culture with coronavirus spike peptide pools or control peptides (ViraFEST assay). Prior to the COVID-19 pandemic (2011-2018), the unexposed donor's CD4+ T cells were collected. Cultured CD4+ T cell DNA underwent sequencing with the Oncomine TCR Beta short-read assay. Using the QIAamp micro DNA kit, genomic DNA was extracted from the CD4+ T cells that had been cultured. In TCRdb, the PCR reads were re-called with MiXCR into one record per CDR3 protein. Of some 7,000 distinct CDR3 sequences in the sample, roughly a third were seen once. Specimen: CD4+ T cells from blood, cultured in vitro. The receptors originated from a human donor in good health.

This sequence joins TRBV7-9 and TRBJ2-2; D is perhaps TRBD2 (6 bases). The V end was cut by 5 bases, the J end by 3 bases, with 13 bases between. CDR1 SEHNR and CDR2 FQNEAQ come from the germline V gene (reference sequence). This CDR3 spans 15 amino acids. The CDR3 sequence: CASSNSGRYTGELFF. In DNA form, the CDR3 reads TGTGCCAGCAGCAACTCGGGGAGGTACACCGGGGAGCTGTTTTTT. Complete variable domain (other parts from reference TRBV7-9 and TRBJ2-2): DTGVSQNPRHKITKRGQNVTFRCDPISEHNRLYWYRQTLGQGPEFLTYFQNEAQLEKSRLLSDRFSAERPKGSFSTLEIQRTEQGDSAMYLCASSNSGRYTGELFFGEGSRLTVL.

In this sample, this clonotype turned up a few times. The chain combines TRBV5-8 with TRBJ1-5; D ambiguous. The CDR3 sequence is 11 residues long. Trimming stripped 2 bases from V and 7 bases from J, with 4 bases between. Germline assignment: CDR1 SGHTS and CDR2 YDEGEE. The CDR3 DNA reads as TGTGCCAGCAGCTTCACACAGCCCCAGCATTTT. It encodes CASSFTQPQHF.

The CDR3 coding sequence is TGTGCCAGCAGCTTAGTAGGCAGGGGCTACGAGCAGTACTTC. Its translation is CASSLVGRGYEQYF. V usage is TRBV7-8 and J usage is TRBJ2-7, with D possibly matching TRBD1 (6 bases). This CDR3 spans 14 amino acids. Per germline, CDR1 SGHVS and CDR2 FQNEAQ. The V end was cut by 1 base, the J end by 3 bases, with 10 bases between.

This clonotype was counted a few times. The rearrangement links TRBV7-2 to TRBJ2-1; TRBD2 agrees at 7 bases. Germline V gives CDR1 SGHTA, CDR2 FQGNSA. CDR3 length: 15 residues. With 5 bases clipped from V and 2 bases from J, the junction kept 6 bases outside the gene matches. The CDR3 bases are TGTGCCAGCAGCGTAACCGGGACTACCTACAATGAGCAGTTCTTC. It codes for CASSVTGTTYNEQFF.

This clonotype was detected only a few times. The chain couples TRBV6-2 or TRBV6-3 to TRBJ2-1; 8 bases line up with TRBD1. V trimming: 3 bases; J trimming: 8 bases; junction bases outside the gene matches: 9. CDR3 length: 15 amino acids. The germline V gene has CDR1 MNHEY and CDR2 SVGEGT. CDR3 DNA sequence: TGTGCCAGCAGTTATTCCGGACAGGGTCGCTATGAGCAGTTCTTC. Its translation is CASSYSGQGRYEQFF.

By frequency in the sample, this clonotype is medium-sized. The genes are TRBV20-1 and TRBJ1-1; TRBD1 is a possible D gene (5 bases). Germline CDR1 DFQATT, CDR2 SNEGSKA (reference sequence). Trimming shortened V by 5 bases and J by 0 bases, and 13 bases separated the two germline ends. The length of the CDR3 is 14 residues. The CDR3 here is CSAPDRPLNTEAFF. The DNA for the CDR3 is TGCAGTGCTCCTGACAGACCTCTGAACACTGAAGCTTTCTTT.

The V gene is TRBV7-9, the J gene TRBJ1-3, with D possibly TRBD1 on 6 matching bases. The CDR3 runs to 17 residues. The ends were cut back, 4 bases at V and 0 bases at J, with 16 bases in the middle. Germline V gene data show CDR1 as SEHNR and CDR2 as FQNEAQ (reference sequence). DNA for the CDR3: TGTGCCAGCAGCTGGCCTCGGGGGGCTGCCTCTGGAAACACCATATATTTT. It codes for CASSWPRGAASGNTIYF.

The gene calls are TRBV7-9 and TRBJ1-1, with D possibly matching TRBD1 (5 bases). CDR3 length equals 13 residues. CDR1 SEHNR and CDR2 FQNEAQ come from the germline V gene (reference sequence). V was cut by 3 bases and J by 2 bases, with 7 bases left in between. The CDR3 sequence: CASSFQGNTEAFF. In nucleotides, the CDR3 is TGTGCCAGCAGCTTCCAGGGAAACACTGAAGCTTTCTTT.